This is a list of T cell receptor beta chains from one sample in a study of glioma-infiltrating T cells. TCRdb redid the calling of the multiplex PCR reads with MiXCR, one entry per CDR3 protein. This sample yields 85,000 to 110,000 distinct CDR3 sequences, of which around 31% are seen a single time; about 40% belongs to the top ten. The sequenced sample consisted of glioma tissue, nonneoplastic brain tissue, or PBMCs (not recorded which). The receptor set was obtained from a human donor with low-grade glioma or glioblastoma, undergoing nonglioma brain surgery, or in good health (not recorded which). The CDR3 runs from the conserved cysteine through the conserved F or W. The D gene is left open where the match is weak. Not all rows give a size; the values are once, few, many and, for expanded clones, a class.

J gene: TRBJ2-3; clone size: many; D gene: NA; V gene: TRBV20-1; CDR3 DNA: TGCAGTGCTAGACTAAGATGGGCAGATACGCAGTATTTT; CDR3 protein: CSARLRWADTQYF
J gene: TRBJ1-2; clone size: NA; D gene: TRBD1; V gene: TRBV5-4; CDR3 DNA: TGTGCCAGCAGCTCCAAGGGGGCCAGGGGCTACACCTTC; CDR3 protein: CASSSKGARGYTF
J gene: TRBJ1-2; clone size: many; D gene: NA; V gene: TRBV27; CDR3 DNA: TGTGCCAGCACCACCGGTGGGGGCTATGGCTACACCTTC; CDR3 protein: CASTTGGGYGYTF
J gene: TRBJ2-7; clone size: few; D gene: NA; V gene: TRBV3-1; CDR3 DNA: TGTGCCAGCACGGGCAGGCCTAACGAGCAGTACTTC; CDR3 protein: CASTGRPNEQYF
J gene: TRBJ1-2; clone size: NA; D gene: NA; V gene: TRBV7-8; CDR3 DNA: TGTGCCAGCAGCTTTGGTCCAGGGGACGTCTTCTATGGCTACACCTTC; CDR3 protein: CASSFGPGDVFYGYTF
J gene: TRBJ2-5; clone size: many; D gene: NA; V gene: TRBV6-1; CDR3 DNA: TGTGCCAGCAGCCCAGGGGGGGACCAAGAGACCCAGTACTTC; CDR3 protein: CASSPGGDQETQYF
J gene: TRBJ1-3; clone size: many; D gene: NA; V gene: TRBV20-1; CDR3 DNA: TGCAGTGCTACCTCGGGATCCGGAAACACCATATATTTT; CDR3 protein: CSATSGSGNTIYF
J gene: TRBJ2-7; clone size: NA; D gene: NA; V gene: TRBV29-1; CDR3 DNA: TGCAGCACAGGGAGTTACGAGCAGTACTTC; CDR3 protein: CSTGSYEQYF
J gene: TRBJ2-7; clone size: NA; D gene: TRBD1; V gene: TRBV7-8; CDR3 DNA: TGTGCCAGCAGCCCGGACAGGTTCTTTACCTACGAGCAGTACTTC; CDR3 protein: CASSPDRFFTYEQYF
J gene: TRBJ1-2; clone size: many; D gene: NA; V gene: TRBV6-2/TRBV6-3; CDR3 DNA: TGTGCCAGCAGTTATGGATATGGCTACACCTTC; CDR3 protein: CASSYGYGYTF
J gene: TRBJ1-3; clone size: NA; D gene: NA; V gene: TRBV4-3; CDR3 DNA: TGCGCCAGCAGCCAATCCCGCCTGGCTGGAAACACCATATATTTT; CDR3 protein: CASSQSRLAGNTIYF
J gene: TRBJ1-1; clone size: many; D gene: NA; V gene: TRBV28; CDR3 DNA: TGTGCCAGCAGTTTCGCGGACACGAGGACTGAAGCTTTCTTT; CDR3 protein: CASSFADTRTEAFF
J gene: TRBJ2-1; clone size: few; D gene: TRBD1; V gene: TRBV7-9; CDR3 DNA: TGTGCCAGCAGCTTACCTCAGGGGGCTAGGGGAAGGAATGAGCAGTTCTTC; CDR3 protein: CASSLPQGARGRNEQFF
J gene: TRBJ1-1; clone size: many; D gene: NA; V gene: TRBV20-1; CDR3 DNA: TGCAGTGCTAAAAGTAGTGGGGGAGTGCACACTGAAGCTTTCTTT; CDR3 protein: CSAKSSGGVHTEAFF
J gene: TRBJ1-3; clone size: NA; D gene: TRBD1; V gene: TRBV9; CDR3 DNA: TGTGCCAGCAGCGTAAGCGGGACAGGGGGTGGAAACACCATATATTTT; CDR3 protein: CASSVSGTGGGNTIYF
J gene: TRBJ2-1; clone size: many; D gene: TRBD2; V gene: TRBV20-1; CDR3 DNA: TGCAGTGCTGGGACGGGGGGGAATAACAATGAGCAGTTCTTC; CDR3 protein: CSAGTGGNNNEQFF
J gene: TRBJ1-6; clone size: many; D gene: TRBD1; V gene: TRBV6-1; CDR3 DNA: TGTGCCAGCAGACTCACTGACAGGGCTCTTAATTCACCCCTCCACTTT; CDR3 protein: CASRLTDRALNSPLHF
J gene: TRBJ1-4; clone size: many; D gene: NA; V gene: TRBV20-1; CDR3 DNA: TGCAGTGCTAGACGGACAGCCGTTCAGGGTGAAAAACTGTTTTTT; CDR3 protein: CSARRTAVQGEKLFF
J gene: TRBJ2-7; clone size: few; D gene: NA; V gene: TRBV7-2; CDR3 DNA: TGTGCCAGCAGCTTTACGGGACCTGGTGGCGAGCAGTACTTC; CDR3 protein: CASSFTGPGGEQYF
J gene: TRBJ2-3; clone size: many; D gene: NA; V gene: TRBV27; CDR3 DNA: TGTGCCAGCAGTCTAAGGAGTCCCACAGATACGCAGTATTTT; CDR3 protein: CASSLRSPTDTQYF
J gene: TRBJ1-5; clone size: NA; D gene: TRBD1; V gene: TRBV24-1; CDR3 DNA: TGTGCCACCAGGGGACAGGGCTACAATCAGCCCCAGCATTTT; CDR3 protein: CATRGQGYNQPQHF
J gene: TRBJ2-3; clone size: many; D gene: NA; V gene: TRBV7-2; CDR3 DNA: TGTGCCAGCAGCTTAATAAAAGCAGATACGCAGTATTTT; CDR3 protein: CASSLIKADTQYF
J gene: TRBJ2-5; clone size: many; D gene: TRBD2; V gene: TRBV3-1; CDR3 DNA: TGTGCCAGCAGCCACGAAACTAGCGGGCAAGAGACCCAGTACTTC; CDR3 protein: CASSHETSGQETQYF
J gene: TRBJ2-5; clone size: many; D gene: NA; V gene: TRBV7-9; CDR3 DNA: TGTGCCAGCAGCCCCGCTGGGGAGACCCAGTACTTC; CDR3 protein: CASSPAGETQYF
J gene: TRBJ2-1; clone size: many; D gene: NA; V gene: TRBV28; CDR3 DNA: TGTGCCAGCAGTCCACCCGGTCGGAGGGTAGGCAATGAGCAGTTCTTC; CDR3 protein: CASSPPGRRVGNEQFF
J gene: TRBJ2-7; clone size: few; D gene: NA; V gene: TRBV3-1; CDR3 DNA: TGTGCCAGCAGCCAATACGAGCGGACGAGCTCCTACGAGCAGTACTTC; CDR3 protein: CASSQYERTSSYEQYF
J gene: TRBJ2-1; clone size: few; D gene: TRBD1; V gene: TRBV11-1; CDR3 DNA: TGTGCCAGCAGCTGGACAGGGGGAGCATACAATGAGCAGTTCTTC; CDR3 protein: CASSWTGGAYNEQFF
J gene: TRBJ2-5; clone size: NA; D gene: NA; V gene: TRBV7-2; CDR3 DNA: TGTGCCAGCAGCCGCGGACTAGAGGGGGGGAGAGAGACCCAGTACTTC; CDR3 protein: CASSRGLEGGRETQYF
J gene: TRBJ1-5; clone size: NA; D gene: NA; V gene: TRBV4-1; CDR3 DNA: TGCGCCAGCAGCCAAGATCCCCGGGGAAGGGATCAGCCCCAGCATTTT; CDR3 protein: CASSQDPRGRDQPQHF
J gene: TRBJ2-3; clone size: few; D gene: NA; V gene: TRBV30; CDR3 DNA: TGTGCCTGGATTGCTAGCACAGATACGCAGTATTTT; CDR3 protein: CAWIASTDTQYF
J gene: TRBJ2-1; clone size: few; D gene: TRBD1; V gene: TRBV5-4; CDR3 DNA: TGTGCCAGCAGCAAGGACAGGGGGCTCTACAATGAGCAGTTCTTC; CDR3 protein: CASSKDRGLYNEQFF
J gene: TRBJ2-1; clone size: many; D gene: TRBD1; V gene: TRBV6-6; CDR3 DNA: TGTGCCAGCAGTTACTCGTTCGGGACAGGGTCTGACAATGAGCAGTTCTTC; CDR3 protein: CASSYSFGTGSDNEQFF
J gene: TRBJ1-2; clone size: NA; D gene: TRBD1; V gene: TRBV9; CDR3 DNA: TGTGCCAGCAGCCCTGGACAGGAAAGGTTCGAAACCTTC; CDR3 protein: CASSPGQERFETF
J gene: TRBJ1-5; clone size: many; D gene: NA; V gene: TRBV12-3/TRBV12-4; CDR3 DNA: TGTGCCAGCAGCACAAGCGGTCAGCCCCAGCATTTT; CDR3 protein: CASSTSGQPQHF
J gene: TRBJ2-7; clone size: few; D gene: NA; V gene: TRBV5-4; CDR3 DNA: TGTGCCAGTAGTACCCAGGGAGGGGGAACCTACGAGCAGTACTTC; CDR3 protein: CASSTQGGGTYEQYF
J gene: TRBJ1-1; clone size: many; D gene: NA; V gene: TRBV20-1; CDR3 DNA: TGCAGTGCTAGTTCCTCGGACAGTGGTCCTTTTCTGGCTTTCTTT; CDR3 protein: CSASSSDSGPFLAFF
J gene: TRBJ1-1; clone size: many; D gene: NA; V gene: TRBV29-1; CDR3 DNA: TGCAGCGTTGCTGAGAGAGCTTTCTTT; CDR3 protein: CSVAERAFF
J gene: TRBJ2-6; clone size: many; D gene: TRBD1; V gene: TRBV6-2/TRBV6-3; CDR3 DNA: TGTGCCAGCAGGTCAGGGGGCTCCTCTGGGGCCAACGTCCTGACTTTC; CDR3 protein: CASRSGGSSGANVLTF
J gene: TRBJ2-7; clone size: NA; D gene: TRBD1; V gene: TRBV29-1; CDR3 DNA: TGCAGCGGATTGGACAGGGCCTACGAGCAGTACTTC; CDR3 protein: CSGLDRAYEQYF
J gene: TRBJ2-3; clone size: NA; D gene: NA; V gene: TRBV12-3/TRBV12-4; CDR3 DNA: TGTACCAGCAGTTTAAGGGTAGATACGCAGTATTTT; CDR3 protein: CTSSLRVDTQYF
J gene: TRBJ2-7; clone size: few; D gene: NA; V gene: TRBV11-3; CDR3 DNA: TGTGCCAGCAGCGGGCCAACCTACGAGCAGTACTTC; CDR3 protein: CASSGPTYEQYF
J gene: TRBJ2-3; clone size: many; D gene: NA; V gene: TRBV6-1; CDR3 DNA: TGTGCCAGCAGTATGGAACTAAACACAGATACGCAGTATTTT; CDR3 protein: CASSMELNTDTQYF
J gene: TRBJ2-2; clone size: many; D gene: NA; V gene: TRBV6-1; CDR3 DNA: TGTGCCAGCAGACCGACAGGAGCCAACACCGGGGAGCTGTTTTTT; CDR3 protein: CASRPTGANTGELFF
J gene: TRBJ2-7; clone size: many; D gene: NA; V gene: TRBV15; CDR3 DNA: TGTGCCACCAGCAGAGTCTCCAGCCAGGGCCGCGAGCAGTACTTC; CDR3 protein: CATSRVSSQGREQYF
J gene: TRBJ2-1; clone size: NA; D gene: NA; V gene: TRBV29-1; CDR3 DNA: TGCAGCGTCCCTAGCGCTGGGAGATCTCAGCAGTTCTTC; CDR3 protein: CSVPSAGRSQQFF
J gene: TRBJ2-5; clone size: NA; D gene: TRBD2; V gene: TRBV4-1; CDR3 DNA: TGCGCCAGCAGCCCCGACCGGGGGGGGAGCGGGGCTCAAGAGACCCAGTACTTC; CDR3 protein: CASSPDRGGSGAQETQYF
J gene: TRBJ2-1; clone size: few; D gene: TRBD2; V gene: TRBV10-3; CDR3 DNA: TGTGCCATCAGTGGGATCGGGGGGGGCCCGTACAATGAGCAGTTCTTC; CDR3 protein: CAISGIGGGPYNEQFF
J gene: TRBJ2-1; clone size: many; D gene: NA; V gene: TRBV6-1; CDR3 DNA: TGTGCCAGCAGTTCGCATAACGAAGCCTCCTACAATGAGCAGTTCTTC; CDR3 protein: CASSSHNEASYNEQFF
J gene: TRBJ1-2; clone size: NA; D gene: NA; V gene: TRBV7-2; CDR3 DNA: TGTGCCAGCAGCTTAGATTCCCATAACTATGGCTACACCTTC; CDR3 protein: CASSLDSHNYGYTF
J gene: TRBJ1-3; clone size: few; D gene: NA; V gene: TRBV20-1; CDR3 DNA: TGCAGTGCTCGAGACGCCTGTTCTGGAAACACCATATATTTT; CDR3 protein: CSARDACSGNTIYF
J gene: TRBJ1-6; clone size: NA; D gene: TRBD1; V gene: TRBV12-3/TRBV12-4; CDR3 DNA: TGTGCCAGCAGTTTCAGGACAGGGTATTCACCCCTCCACTTT; CDR3 protein: CASSFRTGYSPLHF
J gene: TRBJ2-1; clone size: many; D gene: TRBD1; V gene: TRBV12-3/TRBV12-4; CDR3 DNA: TGTGCCAGCAACGACAGGGGTTACAATGAGCAGTTCTTC; CDR3 protein: CASNDRGYNEQFF
J gene: TRBJ2-5; clone size: NA; D gene: NA; V gene: TRBV3-1; CDR3 DNA: TGTGCCAGCAGCCAAGGGGCCGGAGGAGAGACCCAGTACTTC; CDR3 protein: CASSQGAGGETQYF
J gene: TRBJ2-3; clone size: many; D gene: TRBD1; V gene: TRBV20-1; CDR3 DNA: TGCAGTGCCGCCCCGGGACAGGCGGCCTATACGCAGTATTTT; CDR3 protein: CSAAPGQAAYTQYF
J gene: TRBJ2-6; clone size: NA; D gene: TRBD1; V gene: TRBV7-2; CDR3 DNA: TGTGCCAGCAGCTCGGCTCCCAGGCGGACAGGGCTCTCTGGGGCCAACGTCCTGACTTTC; CDR3 protein: CASSSAPRRTGLSGANVLTF
J gene: TRBJ1-2; clone size: many; D gene: NA; V gene: TRBV4-1; CDR3 DNA: TGCGCCAGCAGCCAACCTAAACGGGCAGGTCCGGGGAACTATGGCTACACCTTC; CDR3 protein: CASSQPKRAGPGNYGYTF
J gene: TRBJ1-3; clone size: many; D gene: NA; V gene: TRBV6-1; CDR3 DNA: TGTGCCAGCGGGGCAGGCCCCGTACCTGGAAACACCATATATTTT; CDR3 protein: CASGAGPVPGNTIYF
J gene: TRBJ2-3; clone size: many; D gene: NA; V gene: TRBV3-1; CDR3 DNA: TGTGCCAGCAGCCAAGGATCGGATACGCAGTATTTT; CDR3 protein: CASSQGSDTQYF